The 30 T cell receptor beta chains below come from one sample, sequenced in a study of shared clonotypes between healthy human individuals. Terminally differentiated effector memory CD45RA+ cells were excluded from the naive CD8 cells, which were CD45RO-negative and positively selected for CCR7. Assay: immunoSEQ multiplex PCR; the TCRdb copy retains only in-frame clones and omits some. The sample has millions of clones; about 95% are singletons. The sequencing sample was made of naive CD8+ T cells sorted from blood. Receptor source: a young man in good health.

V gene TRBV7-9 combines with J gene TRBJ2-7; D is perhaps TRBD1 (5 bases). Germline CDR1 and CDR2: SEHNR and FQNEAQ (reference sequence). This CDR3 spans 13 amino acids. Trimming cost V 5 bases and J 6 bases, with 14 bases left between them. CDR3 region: CASSPKARGEQYF. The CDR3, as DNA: TGTGCCAGCAGCCCAAAGGCAAGGGGCGAGCAGTACTTC.

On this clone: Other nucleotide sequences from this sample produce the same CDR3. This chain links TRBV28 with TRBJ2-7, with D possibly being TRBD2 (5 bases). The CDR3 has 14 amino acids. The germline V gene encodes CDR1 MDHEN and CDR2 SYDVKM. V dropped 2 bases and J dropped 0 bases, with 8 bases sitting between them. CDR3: CASSLEGSSYEQYF. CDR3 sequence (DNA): TGTGCCAGCAGTTTAGAGGGATCCTCCTACGAGCAGTACTTC.

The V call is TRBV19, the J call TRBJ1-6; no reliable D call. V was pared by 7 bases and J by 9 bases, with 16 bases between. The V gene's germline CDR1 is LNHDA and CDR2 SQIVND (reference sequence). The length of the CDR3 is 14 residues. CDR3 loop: CASTIGSLPSPLHF. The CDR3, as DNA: TGTGCCAGTACAATCGGGAGTCTTCCTTCACCCCTCCACTTT.

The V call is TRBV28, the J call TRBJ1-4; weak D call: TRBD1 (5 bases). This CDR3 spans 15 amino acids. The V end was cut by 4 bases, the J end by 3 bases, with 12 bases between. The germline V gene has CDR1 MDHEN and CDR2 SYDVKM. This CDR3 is CASSSYGTPNEKLFF. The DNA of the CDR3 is TGTGCCAGCAGTTCGTACGGGACGCCTAATGAAAAACTGTTTTTT. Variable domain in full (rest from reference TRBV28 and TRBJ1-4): DVKVTQSSRYLVKRTGEKVFLECVQDMDHENMFWYRQDPGLGLRLIYFSYDVKMKEKGDIPEGYSVSREKKERFSLILESASTNQTSMYLCASSSYGTPNEKLFFGSGTQLSVL.

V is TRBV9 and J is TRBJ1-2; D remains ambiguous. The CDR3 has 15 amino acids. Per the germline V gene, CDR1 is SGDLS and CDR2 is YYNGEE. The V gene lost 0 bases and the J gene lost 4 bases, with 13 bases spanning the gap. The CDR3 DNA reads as TGTGCCAGCAGCGTAGGCCCGGATTCGTTCTATGGCTACACCTTC. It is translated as CASSVGPDSFYGYTF.

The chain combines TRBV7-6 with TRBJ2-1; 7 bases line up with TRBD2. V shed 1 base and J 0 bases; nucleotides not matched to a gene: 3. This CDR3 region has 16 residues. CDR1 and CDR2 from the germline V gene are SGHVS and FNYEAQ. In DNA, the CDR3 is TGTGCCAGCAGCTTAGTGGCTAGCGGCTCCTACAATGAGCAGTTCTTC. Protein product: CASSLVASGSYNEQFF. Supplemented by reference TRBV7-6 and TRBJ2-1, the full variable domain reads GAGVSQSPRYKVTKRGQDVALRCDPISGHVSLYWYRQALGQGPEFLTYFNYEAQQDKSGLPNDRFSAERPEGSISTLTIQRTEQRDSAMYRCASSLVASGSYNEQFFGPGTRLTVL.

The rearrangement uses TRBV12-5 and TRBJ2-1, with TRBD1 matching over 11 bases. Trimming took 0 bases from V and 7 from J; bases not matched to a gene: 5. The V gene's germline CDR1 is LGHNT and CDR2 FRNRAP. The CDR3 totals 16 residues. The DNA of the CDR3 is TGTGCTAGTGGTTTGGTAAAAGGACAGGGGGCGAATGAGCAGTTCTTC. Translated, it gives CASGLVKGQGANEQFF.

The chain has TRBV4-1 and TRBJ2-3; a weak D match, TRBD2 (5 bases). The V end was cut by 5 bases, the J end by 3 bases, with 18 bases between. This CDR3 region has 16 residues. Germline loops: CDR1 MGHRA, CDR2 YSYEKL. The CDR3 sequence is CASSTQAAIGTDTQYF. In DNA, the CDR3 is TGCGCCAGCAGCACCCAAGCGGCGATCGGGACAGATACGCAGTATTTT.

The CDR3 region is CASSGLARDTQYF. The CDR3 region has the DNA TGTGCCAGCAGTGGACTAGCAAGGGATACGCAGTATTTT. J is TRBJ2-3 and V is TRBV6-5; 8 bases are a match to TRBD2. The V gene end was trimmed by 5 bases and the J gene end by 6 bases; junction bases not matched to a gene: 4. Germline loops: CDR1 MNHEY, CDR2 SVGAGI. The CDR3 is 13 amino acids.

DNA for the CDR3: TGTGCCAGCAGCTTAGGCTCGACTAGCCAAGAGACCCAGTACTTC. Protein product: CASSLGSTSQETQYF. The genes are TRBV13 and TRBJ2-5; weak D call: TRBD2 (6 bases). The ends were cut back, 0 bases at V and 1 base at J, with 9 bases in the middle. The CDR3 extends over 15 amino acids. The germline gives CDR1 PRHDT, CDR2 FYEKMQ (reference sequence).

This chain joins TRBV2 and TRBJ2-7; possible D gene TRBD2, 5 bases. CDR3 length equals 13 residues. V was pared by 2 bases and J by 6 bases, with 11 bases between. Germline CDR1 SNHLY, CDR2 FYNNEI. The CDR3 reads CASSEMLAGEQYF. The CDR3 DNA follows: TGTGCCAGCAGTGAAATGCTAGCCGGCGAGCAGTACTTC.

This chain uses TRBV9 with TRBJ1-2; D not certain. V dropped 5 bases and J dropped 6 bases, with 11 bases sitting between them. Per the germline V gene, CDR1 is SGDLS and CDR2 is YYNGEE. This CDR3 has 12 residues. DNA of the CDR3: TGTGCCAGCAGTAGGAGTTCCAATGGCTACACCTTC. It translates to CASSRSSNGYTF.

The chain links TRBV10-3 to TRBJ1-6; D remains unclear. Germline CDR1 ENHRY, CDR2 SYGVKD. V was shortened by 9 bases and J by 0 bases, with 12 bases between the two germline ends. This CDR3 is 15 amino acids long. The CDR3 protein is CAMKEAVSYNSPLHF. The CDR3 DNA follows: TGTGCCATGAAGGAGGCTGTCTCCTATAATTCACCCCTCCACTTT.

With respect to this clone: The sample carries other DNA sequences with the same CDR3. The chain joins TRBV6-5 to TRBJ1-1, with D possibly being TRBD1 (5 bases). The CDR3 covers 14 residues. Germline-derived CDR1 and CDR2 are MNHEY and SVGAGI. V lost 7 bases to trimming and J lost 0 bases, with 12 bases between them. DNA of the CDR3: TGTGCCAGCACCGCAGACAGCATGAACACTGAAGCTTTCTTT. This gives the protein CASTADSMNTEAFF.

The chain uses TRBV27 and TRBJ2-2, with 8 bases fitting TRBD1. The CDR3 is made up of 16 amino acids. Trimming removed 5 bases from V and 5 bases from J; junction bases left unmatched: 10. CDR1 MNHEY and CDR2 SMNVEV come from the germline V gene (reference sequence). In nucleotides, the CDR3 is TGTGCCAGCAGTCACTACAGGGGGGATGGAACCGGGGAGCTGTTTTTT. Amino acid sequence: CASSHYRGDGTGELFF.

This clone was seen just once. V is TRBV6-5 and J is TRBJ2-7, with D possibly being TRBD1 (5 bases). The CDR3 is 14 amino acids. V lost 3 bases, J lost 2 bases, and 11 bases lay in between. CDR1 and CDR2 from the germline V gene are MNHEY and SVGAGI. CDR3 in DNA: TGTGCCAGCAGTTATCAGGGCAGCGCCTACGAGCAGTACTTC. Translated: CASSYQGSAYEQYF.

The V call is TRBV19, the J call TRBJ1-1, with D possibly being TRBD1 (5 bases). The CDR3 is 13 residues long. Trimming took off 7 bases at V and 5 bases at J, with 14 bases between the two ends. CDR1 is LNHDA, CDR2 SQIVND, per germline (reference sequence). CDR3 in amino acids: CASTPTRGTEAFF. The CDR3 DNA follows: TGTGCCAGTACCCCCACGAGGGGAACTGAAGCTTTCTTT.

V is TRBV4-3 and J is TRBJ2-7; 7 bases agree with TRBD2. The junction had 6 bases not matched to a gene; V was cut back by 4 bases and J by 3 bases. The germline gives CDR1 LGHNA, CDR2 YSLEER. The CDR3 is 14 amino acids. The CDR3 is CASSPERDFYEQYF. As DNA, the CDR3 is TGCGCCAGCAGCCCAGAGCGGGATTTCTACGAGCAGTACTTC.

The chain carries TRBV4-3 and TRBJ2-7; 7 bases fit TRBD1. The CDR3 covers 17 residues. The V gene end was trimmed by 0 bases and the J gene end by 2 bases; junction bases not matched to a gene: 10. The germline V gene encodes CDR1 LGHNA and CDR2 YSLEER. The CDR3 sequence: CASSQDSTGQKAYEQYF. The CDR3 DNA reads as TGCGCCAGCAGCCAAGACTCCACGGGACAGAAGGCCTACGAGCAGTACTTC.

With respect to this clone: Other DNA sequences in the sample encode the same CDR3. The CDR3: CASSLSLTLYEQYF. The CDR3 coding sequence is TGTGCCAGCAGCTTGTCTCTCACCCTCTACGAGCAGTACTTC. V usage is TRBV5-6 and J usage is TRBJ2-7; D is undetermined. V lost 1 base to trimming and J lost 3 bases, with 11 bases between them. CDR1 and CDR2 from the germline V gene are SGHDT and YYEEEE. The CDR3 covers 14 residues.

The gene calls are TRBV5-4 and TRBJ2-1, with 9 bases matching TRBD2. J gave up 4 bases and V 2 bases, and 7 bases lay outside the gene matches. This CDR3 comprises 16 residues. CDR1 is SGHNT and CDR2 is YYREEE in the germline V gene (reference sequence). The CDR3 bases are TGTGCCAGCAGCTTCGGCGGGAGGGAGGGATACAATGAGCAGTTCTTC. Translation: CASSFGGREGYNEQFF.

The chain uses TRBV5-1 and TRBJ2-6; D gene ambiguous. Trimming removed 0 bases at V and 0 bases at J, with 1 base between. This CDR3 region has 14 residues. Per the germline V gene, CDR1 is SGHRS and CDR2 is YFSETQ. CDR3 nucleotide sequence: TGCGCCAGCAGCTTGGGCTCTGGGGCCAACGTCCTGACTTTC. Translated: CASSLGSGANVLTF.

The CDR3 sequence: CASSPAWDNEQFF. CDR3 bases: TGTGCCAGCAGCCCGGCATGGGACAATGAGCAGTTCTTC. This chain uses TRBV9 with TRBJ2-1; unclear D gene. V dropped 4 bases and J dropped 5 bases, with 10 bases sitting between them. The CDR3 extends over 13 amino acids. Germline CDR1 SGDLS, CDR2 YYNGEE.

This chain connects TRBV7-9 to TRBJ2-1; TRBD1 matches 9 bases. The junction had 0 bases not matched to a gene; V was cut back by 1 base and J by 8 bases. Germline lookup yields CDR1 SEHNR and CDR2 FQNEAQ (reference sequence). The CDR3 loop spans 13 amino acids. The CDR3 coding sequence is TGTGCCAGCAGCTTAGGGGACAGGGATGAGCAGTTCTTC. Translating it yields CASSLGDRDEQFF.

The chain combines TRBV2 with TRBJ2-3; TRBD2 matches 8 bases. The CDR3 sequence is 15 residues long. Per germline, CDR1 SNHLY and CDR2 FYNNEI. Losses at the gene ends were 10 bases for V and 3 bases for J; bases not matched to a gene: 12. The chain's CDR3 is CATPGLVHGTDTQYF. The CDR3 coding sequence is TGTGCCACCCCGGGACTAGTCCATGGAACAGATACGCAGTATTTT.

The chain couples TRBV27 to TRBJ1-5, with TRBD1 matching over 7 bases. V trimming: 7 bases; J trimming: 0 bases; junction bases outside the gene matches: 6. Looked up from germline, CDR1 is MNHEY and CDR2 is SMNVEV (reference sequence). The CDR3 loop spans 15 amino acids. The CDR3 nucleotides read TGTGCCAGCAAGGGGGCCGGATATAGCAATCAGCCCCAGCATTTT. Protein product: CASKGAGYSNQPQHF.

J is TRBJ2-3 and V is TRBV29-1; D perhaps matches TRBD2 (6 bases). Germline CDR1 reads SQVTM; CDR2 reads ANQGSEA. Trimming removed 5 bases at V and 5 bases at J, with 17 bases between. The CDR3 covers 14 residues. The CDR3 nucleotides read TGCAGCGTTTTGGGAGGTCAGGGTGGAGATACGCAGTATTTT. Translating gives CSVLGGQGGDTQYF.

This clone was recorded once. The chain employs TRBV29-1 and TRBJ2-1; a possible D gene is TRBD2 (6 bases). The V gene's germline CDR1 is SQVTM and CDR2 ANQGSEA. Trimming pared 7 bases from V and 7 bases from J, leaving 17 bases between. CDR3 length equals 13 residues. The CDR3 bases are TGCAGCGGAGTACCCGGGACTTCTAATGAGCAGTTCTTC. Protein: CSGVPGTSNEQFF.

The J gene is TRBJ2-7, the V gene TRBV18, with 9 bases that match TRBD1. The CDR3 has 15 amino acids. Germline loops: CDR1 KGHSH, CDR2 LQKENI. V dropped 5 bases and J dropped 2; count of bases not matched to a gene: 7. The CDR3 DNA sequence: TGTGCCAGCTCATCGAACCGGGACAGGGCCTACGAGCAGTACTTC. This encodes CASSSNRDRAYEQYF.

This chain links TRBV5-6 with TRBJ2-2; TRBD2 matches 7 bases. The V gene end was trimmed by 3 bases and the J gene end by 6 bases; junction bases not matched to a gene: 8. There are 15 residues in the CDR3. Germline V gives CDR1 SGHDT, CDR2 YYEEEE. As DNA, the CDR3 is TGTGCCAGCAGCTCTCGGGACTACCTCCCCGGGGAGCTGTTTTTT. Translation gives CASSSRDYLPGELFF.